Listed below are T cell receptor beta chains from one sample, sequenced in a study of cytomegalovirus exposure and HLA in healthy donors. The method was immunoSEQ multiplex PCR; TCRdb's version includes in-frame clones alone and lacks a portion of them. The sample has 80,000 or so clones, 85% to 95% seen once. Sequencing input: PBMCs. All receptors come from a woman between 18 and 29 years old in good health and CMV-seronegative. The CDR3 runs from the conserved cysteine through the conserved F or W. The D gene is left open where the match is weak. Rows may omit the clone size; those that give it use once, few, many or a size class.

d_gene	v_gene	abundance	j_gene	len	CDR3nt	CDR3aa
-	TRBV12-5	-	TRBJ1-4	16	TGTGCTAGTGGTCCCGGGGTGGTGGCAACTAATGAAAAACTGTTTTTT	CASGPGVVATNEKLFF
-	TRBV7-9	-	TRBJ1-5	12	TGTGCCAGCAGCTTCCGCGATCAGCCCCAGCATTTT	CASSFRDQPQHF
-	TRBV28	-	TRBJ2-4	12	TGTGCCAGCAGCCCCAGTGGCAGGCAGGGGTACTTC	CASSPSGRQGYF
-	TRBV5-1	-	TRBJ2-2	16	TGCGCCAGCAGCTTGGGATCCACTCTCTTCACCGGGGAGCTGTTTTTT	CASSLGSTLFTGELFF
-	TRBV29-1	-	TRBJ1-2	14	TGCAGCGTTGGAAATTCCAGGGCACCGTATGGCTACACCTTC	CSVGNSRAPYGYTF
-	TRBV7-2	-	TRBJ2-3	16	TGTGCCAGCAGCTTAGCGCTGCTAGCGAGCACAGATACGCAGTATTTT	CASSLALLASTDTQYF
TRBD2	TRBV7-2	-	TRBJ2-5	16	TGTGCCAGCAGCTTAGCGCGGGCGGGGGGGCAAGAGACCCAGTACTTC	CASSLARAGGQETQYF
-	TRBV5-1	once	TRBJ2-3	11	TGCGCCAGCAGCTTGCGGGATACGCAGTATTTT	CASSLRDTQYF
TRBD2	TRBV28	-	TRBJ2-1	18	TGTGCCTCCCCCGCCTCGGGACTAGCGGGAGCGGGCTACAATGAGCAGTTCTTC	CASPASGLAGAGYNEQFF
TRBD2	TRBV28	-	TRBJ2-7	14	TGTGCCAGCAGGATGGCGGGAGCCACCTACGAGCAGTACTTC	CASRMAGATYEQYF
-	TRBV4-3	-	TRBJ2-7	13	TGCGCCAGCAGCCAAGGTAAAGGGGACGAGCAGTACTTC	CASSQGKGDEQYF
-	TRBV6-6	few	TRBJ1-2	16	TGTGCCAGCAGTTACTCGAAGGCAGGGGTGAGGTATGGCTACACCTTC	CASSYSKAGVRYGYTF
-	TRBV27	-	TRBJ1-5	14	TGTGCCAGCAGTTTCCAGGGCAGCCATCAGCCCCAGCATTTT	CASSFQGSHQPQHF
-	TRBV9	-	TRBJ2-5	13	TGTGCCAGCAGCGTAGGAGGACAAGAGACCCAGTACTTC	CASSVGGQETQYF
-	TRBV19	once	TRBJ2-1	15	TGTGCCAGTAGTATAGACAGGGGCCTCGCGGATGAGCAGTTCTTC	CASSIDRGLADEQFF
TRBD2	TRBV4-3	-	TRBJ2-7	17	TGCGCCAGCAGCCAAGAAAAGGAGATCGGGGGGGGGTACGAGCAGTACTTC	CASSQEKEIGGGYEQYF
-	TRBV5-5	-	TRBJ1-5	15	TGTGCCAGCAGCTTGGGAGGGAATAGCAATCAGCCCCAGCATTTT	CASSLGGNSNQPQHF
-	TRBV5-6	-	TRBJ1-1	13	TGTGCCAGCAGCTTGACCACAGGGTCCTACCCTTTCTTT	CASSLTTGSYPFF
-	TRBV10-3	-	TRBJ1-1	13	TGTGCCATCAGTGAGGCACAGGACACTGAAGCTTTCTTT	CAISEAQDTEAFF
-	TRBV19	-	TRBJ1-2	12	TGTGCCAGTAGTACTTCGAGGGAAGGCTACACCTTC	CASSTSREGYTF
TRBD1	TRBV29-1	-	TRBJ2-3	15	TGCAGCCTCACCTATAGGGACAGGGGGACAGATACGCAGTATTTT	CSLTYRDRGTDTQYF
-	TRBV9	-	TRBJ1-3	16	TGTGCCAGCAGCGTAGGGGGGAGGCTACCTGGAAACACCATATATTTT	CASSVGGRLPGNTIYF
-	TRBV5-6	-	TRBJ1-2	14	TGTGCCAGCAGGTCCACGGGGGAAAGCTATGGCTACACCTTC	CASRSTGESYGYTF
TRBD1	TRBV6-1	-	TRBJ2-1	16	TGTGCCAGCAGTGAATTATGGGGACAGGTTTACAATGAGCAGTTCTTC	CASSELWGQVYNEQFF
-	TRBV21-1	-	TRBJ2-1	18	TGTGCCAGCACCTATCATTCAGGGGGTCGGGGGGGCCGGAATGAGCAGTTCTTC	CASTYHSGGRGGRNEQFF
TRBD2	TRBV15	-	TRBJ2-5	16	TGTGCCACCAGCAGGGCGGGACTAGCGGGGAAAGAGACCCAGTACTTC	CATSRAGLAGKETQYF
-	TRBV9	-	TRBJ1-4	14	TGTGCCAGCAGCGTAGGCAATCGGAATGAAAAACTGTTTTTT	CASSVGNRNEKLFF
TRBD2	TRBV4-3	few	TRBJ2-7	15	TGCGCCAGCAGCCAGACCTTGGGAGGGTCCTACGAGCAGTACTTC	CASSQTLGGSYEQYF
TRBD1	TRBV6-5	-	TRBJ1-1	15	TGTGCCAGCAGTCCCTCCACAGGGGTGAACACTGAAGCTTTCTTT	CASSPSTGVNTEAFF
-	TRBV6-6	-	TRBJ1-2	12	TGTGCCAGCAGACCACAGGGAGATGGCTACACCTTC	CASRPQGDGYTF
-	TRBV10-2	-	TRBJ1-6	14	TGCGCCAGCAGTGACAGGGAGGGCAATTCACCCCTCCACTTT	CASSDREGNSPLHF
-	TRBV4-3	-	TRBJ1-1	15	TGCGCCAGCAGCCAAGACCCAGGGGTGAACACTGAAGCTTTCTTT	CASSQDPGVNTEAFF
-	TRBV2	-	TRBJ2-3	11	TGTGCCAGCAGTCTCACAGATACGCAGTATTTT	CASSLTDTQYF
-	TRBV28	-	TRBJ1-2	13	TGTGCCAGCAGTTCGGGAAATAACTATGGCTACACCTTC	CASSSGNNYGYTF